This T cell receptor beta chain was sequenced during a study of shared clonotypes between healthy human individuals. Study-wide points: Rarefaction gave evidence that sorted-subset sequencing remained incomplete despite large depth.

Remarks on this clone: What it binds is not known.

CD45RO-negative cells were positively selected for CCR7, leaving out terminally differentiated effector memory CD45RA+ cells. Assay used: immunoSEQ multiplex PCR; TCRdb lists only in-frame clones, some missing. The sample holds roughly 2,000,000 clones, around 93% seen once. Looked up from germline, CDR1 is MDHEN and CDR2 is SYDVKM. The V gene lost 4 bases and the J gene lost 7 bases, with 10 bases spanning the gap. This CDR3 has 13 residues. The receptor was derived from a man between 18 and 35 years old in good health. Some clones in this sample may be carry-over from other donors' samples. The rearrangement links TRBV28 to TRBJ2-2; D gene ambiguous. The sample was naive CD8+ T cells from PBMCs. Here the CDR3 DNA reads TGTGCCAGCAGTTCAGAGAAGGTCGGGGAGCTGTTTTTT. This gives the protein CASSSEKVGELFF.